This T cell receptor (beta chain) was observed in a study of T cell repertoires in cytomegalovirus infection. Background on the study: HLA-B-restricted CMV epitopes that are well studied, plus recently identified HLA-C-restricted ones, were used by the study. Carrying CMV and the relevant HLA type showed in public TCR beta signatures.

The CDR3 totals 13 residues. CDR1 MNHEY and CDR2 SVGEGT come from the germline V gene. Trimming shortened V by 8 bases and J by 2 bases, and 13 bases separated the two germline ends. Regarding this clonotype: Its antigen is currently unknown.

Findings of the study overall: HLA-C-restricted CMV-specific TCR beta clonotypes prevailed in the ex vivo response.

A single record per CDR3 protein comes from TCRdb applying MiXCR to the reads. The sample shows 650,000 to 900,000 distinct CDR3 sequences, 30% to 35% of them seen only once. The sequenced sample was cultured CD8+ T cells from PBMCs, obtained from culture after CMV antigen stimulation. The sequence was collected from a human donor in good health (CMV status not recorded). Some clones in this sample may be carry-over from other donors' samples. The J gene is TRBJ2-7, the V gene TRBV6-2 or TRBV6-3; perhaps TRBD1 as D (6 bases). CDR3 protein: CASSLRGTYEQYV. The CDR3 DNA follows: TGTGCCAGCTCTCTCAGGGGAACCTACGAGCAGTACGTC.